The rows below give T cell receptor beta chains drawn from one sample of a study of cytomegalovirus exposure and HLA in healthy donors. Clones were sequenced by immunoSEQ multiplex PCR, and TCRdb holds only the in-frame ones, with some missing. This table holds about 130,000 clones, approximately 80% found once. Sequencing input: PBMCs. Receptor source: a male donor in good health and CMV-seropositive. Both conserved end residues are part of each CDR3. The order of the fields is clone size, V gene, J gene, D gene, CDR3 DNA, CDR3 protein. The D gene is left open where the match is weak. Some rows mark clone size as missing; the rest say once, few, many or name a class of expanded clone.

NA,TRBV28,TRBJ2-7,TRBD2,TGTGCCAGCAGCCCGGGGGGGGAGGGCTACGAGCAGTACTTC,CASSPGGEGYEQYF
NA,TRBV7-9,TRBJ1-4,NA,TGTGCCAGCAGCCGGAATGAAAAACTGTTTTTT,CASSRNEKLFF
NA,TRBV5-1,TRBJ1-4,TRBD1,TGCGCCAGCAGCCGGGGACAGGCCTTTAATGAAAAACTGTTTTTT,CASSRGQAFNEKLFF
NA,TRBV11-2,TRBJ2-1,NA,TGTGCCAGCAGCTTAAGGCCTAGCCCTATGCTCTCCTACAATGAGCAGTTCTTC,CASSLRPSPMLSYNEQFF
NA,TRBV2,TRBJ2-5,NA,TGTGCCAGCATAAAACGAGCCACTGGAGGGGAGACCCAGTACTTC,CASIKRATGGETQYF
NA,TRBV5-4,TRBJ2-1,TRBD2,TGTGCCAGCAGCTTGGTTCTAGCGGGAAAGCATGAGCAGTTCTTC,CASSLVLAGKHEQFF
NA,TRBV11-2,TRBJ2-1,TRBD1,TGTGCCAGCAGCTCACCGATCCGGGACAGGTACAATGAGCAGTTCTTC,CASSSPIRDRYNEQFF
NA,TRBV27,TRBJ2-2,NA,TGTGCCAGCAGCCAGGGGACTATTTCTGGGGAGCTGTTTTTT,CASSQGTISGELFF
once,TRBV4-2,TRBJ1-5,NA,TGTGCCAGCAGCCAAGGAGCGGGCAATCAGCCCCAGCATTTT,CASSQGAGNQPQHF
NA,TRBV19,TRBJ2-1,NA,TGTGCCAGTAGGAGGGCGGGTAGCTCCTACAATGAGCAGTTCTTC,CASRRAGSSYNEQFF
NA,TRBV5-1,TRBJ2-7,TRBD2,TGCGCCAGCAGCTTGGGGGCTAGCGGGGGCCTCTCCTACGAGCAGTACTTC,CASSLGASGGLSYEQYF
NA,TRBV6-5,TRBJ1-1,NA,TGTGCCAGCAGTTACTCGACAATGAACACTGAAGCTTTCTTT,CASSYSTMNTEAFF
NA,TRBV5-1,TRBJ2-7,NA,TGCGCCAGCAGCCTAAGGACAGCCTACGAGCAGTACTTC,CASSLRTAYEQYF
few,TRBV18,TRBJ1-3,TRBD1,TGTGCCAGCTCACCCTCGGGACAGGGGGCGCCTGGAAACACCATATATTTT,CASSPSGQGAPGNTIYF
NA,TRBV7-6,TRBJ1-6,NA,TGTGCCAGCAGCCCCAGACAGGATTCACCCCTCCACTTT,CASSPRQDSPLHF
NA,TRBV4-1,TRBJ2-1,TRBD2,TGCGCCAGCAGCCAGCTCCTAGCGGGACAGTCCTACAATGAGCAGTTCTTC,CASSQLLAGQSYNEQFF
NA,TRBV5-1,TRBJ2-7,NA,TGCGCCAGCAGCTTGGATCCGGGATTCGAGCAGTACTTC,CASSLDPGFEQYF
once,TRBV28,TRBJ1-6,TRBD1,TGTGCCAGCAGACGAGCAGGGACAGAGAATTCACCCCTCCACTTT,CASRRAGTENSPLHF
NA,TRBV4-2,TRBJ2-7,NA,TGTGCCAGCAGCCAAGATGTAGCTCGCTACTACGAGCAGTACTTC,CASSQDVARYYEQYF
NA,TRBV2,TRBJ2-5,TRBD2,TGTGCCAGCAGTGTAGCGGGGGGGCAGGAGACCCAGTACTTC,CASSVAGGQETQYF
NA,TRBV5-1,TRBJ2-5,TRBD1,TGCGCCAGCAGCTTGGGGGGGGACAGGGCCGAGACCCAGTACTTC,CASSLGGDRAETQYF
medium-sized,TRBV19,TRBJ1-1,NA,TGTGCCAGTAGTTTCGGGGATGAGTACACTGAAGCTTTCTTT,CASSFGDEYTEAFF
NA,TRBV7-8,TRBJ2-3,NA,TGTGCCAGCAGCTTAGGGGCTAGCCCGAGCACAGATACGCAGTATTTT,CASSLGASPSTDTQYF
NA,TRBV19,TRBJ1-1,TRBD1,TGTGCCAGTAGTATAAACAGGGGTACTTCCGAAGCTTTCTTT,CASSINRGTSEAFF
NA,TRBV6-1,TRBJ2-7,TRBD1,TGTGCCGCCCTGCCGACAGGGGTACGATACGAGCAGTACTTC,CAALPTGVRYEQYF
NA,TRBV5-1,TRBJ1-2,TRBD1,TGCGCCAGCAGCTTGGAATCACGGGGACAGGGGATCTATGGCTACACCTTC,CASSLESRGQGIYGYTF
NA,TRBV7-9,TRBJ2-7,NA,TGTTCCAGCAGGCCGGCGGTGGCCCACGAGCAGTACTTC,CSSRPAVAHEQYF
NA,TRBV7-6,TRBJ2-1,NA,TGTGCCAGCAGCTTAGCAGGGACTCCGGGGAATGAGCAGTTCTTC,CASSLAGTPGNEQFF
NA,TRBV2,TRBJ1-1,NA,TGTGCCAGCAGTGAAGTTTTGTGGTTTATCCGGGGGTCAGGAGCTTTCTTT,CASSEVLWFIRGSGAFF
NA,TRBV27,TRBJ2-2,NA,TGTGCCAGCAGTCCTTATCCGGCGGAGAACACCGGGGAGCTGTTTTTT,CASSPYPAENTGELFF
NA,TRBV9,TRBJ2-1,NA,TGTGCCAGCAGCGTATTATCAGGCACGGCCAATGAGCAGTTCTTC,CASSVLSGTANEQFF
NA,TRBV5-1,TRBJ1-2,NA,TGCGCCAGCAGCGCGGCTAGAGGCTACACCTTC,CASSAARGYTF
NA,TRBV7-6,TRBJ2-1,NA,TGTGCCAGCAGCTTGGGGAAGTATCGGTGGGAGAACAATGAGCAGTTCTTC,CASSLGKYRWENNEQFF
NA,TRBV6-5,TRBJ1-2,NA,TGTGCCAGCAGCCCGGCGGGGGGCAGGAGGGGCTACACCTTC,CASSPAGGRRGYTF
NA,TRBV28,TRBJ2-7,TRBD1,TGTGCCAGCAGTTTCGGGACAGGGACGGGAGAGCAGTACTTC,CASSFGTGTGEQYF
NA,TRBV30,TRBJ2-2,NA,TGTGCCTGGATGCGGGCCGGGGAGCTGTTTTTT,CAWMRAGELFF
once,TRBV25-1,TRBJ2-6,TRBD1,TGTGCCAGCAGTGGGGGACAGTTCAGCTCTGGGGCCAACGGCCTGACTTTC,CASSGGQFSSGANGLTF